This T cell receptor (beta chain) was sequenced for a study of a mutant IDH1 vaccine in newly diagnosed glioma. Study details: Vaccination started 4-6 weeks after radiotherapy alone, or with temozolomide cycles. Every participant had undergone radiotherapy, temozolomide, or both before, and most underwent both.

Indicated time point: week 47, end of study. In every dose of vaccine, 300 ug of mutant IDH1 20-mer peptide was given alongside topical imiquimod. A note on this clone: Its antigen is not identified.

General study findings and limits: Patients mounted vaccine-induced immune responses in almost 95% of cases.

CDR3 length: 14 amino acids. Per the germline V gene, CDR1 is SGHNT and CDR2 is YYREEE (reference sequence). Losses at the gene ends were 4 bases for V and 7 bases for J; bases not matched to a gene: 4. The data were produced by immunoSEQ multiplex PCR, yet TCRdb's version contains in-frame clones alone and is incomplete. The repertoire holds tens of thousands of clones, 82% seen once, with 18% in the top ten. The clonotype originates from a man between 18 and 35 years old with glioma. Some clones in this sample may be carry-over from other donors' samples. V gene TRBV5-4 combines with J gene TRBJ2-1; 11 bases map to TRBD1. The input for sequencing was PBMCs, taken from a glioma patient whose treatment included an IDH1 peptide vaccine. The CDR3 nucleotides are TGTGCCAGCAGCGCGGGACAGGGGGTAAATGAGCAGTTCTTC. Translation: CASSAGQGVNEQFF.